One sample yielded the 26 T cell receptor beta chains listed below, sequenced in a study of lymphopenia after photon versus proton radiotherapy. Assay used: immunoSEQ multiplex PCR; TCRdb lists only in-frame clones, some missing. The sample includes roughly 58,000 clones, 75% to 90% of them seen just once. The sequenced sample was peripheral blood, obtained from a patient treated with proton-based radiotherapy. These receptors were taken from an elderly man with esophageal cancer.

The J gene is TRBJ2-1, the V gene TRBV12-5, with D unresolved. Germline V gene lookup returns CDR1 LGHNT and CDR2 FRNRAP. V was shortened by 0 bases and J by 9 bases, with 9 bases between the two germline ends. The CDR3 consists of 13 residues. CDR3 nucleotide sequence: TGTGCTAGTGGTTTGGTACGTTGGGGTGAGCAGTTCTTC. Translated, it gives CASGLVRWGEQFF.

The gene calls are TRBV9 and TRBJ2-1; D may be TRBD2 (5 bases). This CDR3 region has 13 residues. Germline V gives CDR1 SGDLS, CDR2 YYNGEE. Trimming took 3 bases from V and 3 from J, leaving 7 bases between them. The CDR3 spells CASSESGYNEQFF. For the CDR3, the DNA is TGTGCCAGCAGCGAGAGCGGCTACAATGAGCAGTTCTTC.

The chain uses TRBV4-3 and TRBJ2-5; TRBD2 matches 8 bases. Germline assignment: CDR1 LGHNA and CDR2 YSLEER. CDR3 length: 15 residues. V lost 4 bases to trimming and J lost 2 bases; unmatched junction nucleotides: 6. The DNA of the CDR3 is TGCGCCAGCAGCCGCCGCGGGGGGCCGCAAGAGACCCAGTACTTC. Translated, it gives CASSRRGGPQETQYF.

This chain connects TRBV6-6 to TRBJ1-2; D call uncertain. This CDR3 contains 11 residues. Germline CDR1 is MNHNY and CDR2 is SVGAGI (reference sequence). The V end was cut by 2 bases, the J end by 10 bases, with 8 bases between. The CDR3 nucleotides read TGTGCCAGCAGTTACGGAGGATTCTACACCTTC. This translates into CASSYGGFYTF.

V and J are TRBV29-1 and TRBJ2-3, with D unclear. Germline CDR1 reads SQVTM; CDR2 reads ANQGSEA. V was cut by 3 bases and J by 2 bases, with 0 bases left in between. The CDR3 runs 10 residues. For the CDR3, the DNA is TGCAGCGTTGACACAGATACGCAGTATTTT. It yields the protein CSVDTDTQYF.

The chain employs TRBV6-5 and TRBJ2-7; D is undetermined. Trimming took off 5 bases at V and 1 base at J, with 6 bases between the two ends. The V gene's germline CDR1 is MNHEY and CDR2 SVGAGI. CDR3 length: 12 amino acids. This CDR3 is CASSGSSYEQYF. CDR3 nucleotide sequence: TGTGCCAGCAGTGGGTCATCCTACGAGCAGTACTTC.

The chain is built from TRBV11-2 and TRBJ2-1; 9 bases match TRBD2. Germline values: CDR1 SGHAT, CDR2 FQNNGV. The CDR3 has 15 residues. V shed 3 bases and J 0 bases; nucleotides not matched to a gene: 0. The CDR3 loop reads CASSFSGSSYNEQFF. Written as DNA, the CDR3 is TGTGCCAGCAGCTTTAGCGGGAGCTCCTACAATGAGCAGTTCTTC.

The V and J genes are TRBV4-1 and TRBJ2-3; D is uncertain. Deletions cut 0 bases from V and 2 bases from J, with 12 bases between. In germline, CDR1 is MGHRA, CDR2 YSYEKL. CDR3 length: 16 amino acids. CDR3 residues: CASSQDRLGLTDTQYF. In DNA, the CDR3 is TGCGCCAGCAGCCAAGATCGCCTAGGGCTCACAGATACGCAGTATTTT.

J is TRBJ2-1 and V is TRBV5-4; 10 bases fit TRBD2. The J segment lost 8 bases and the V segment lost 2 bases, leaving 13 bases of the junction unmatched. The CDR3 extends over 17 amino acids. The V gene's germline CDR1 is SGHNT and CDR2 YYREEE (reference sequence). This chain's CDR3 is CASSLKTSAGGSDEQFF. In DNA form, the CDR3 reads TGTGCCAGCAGCTTAAAGACGTCAGCGGGGGGGTCTGATGAGCAGTTCTTC.

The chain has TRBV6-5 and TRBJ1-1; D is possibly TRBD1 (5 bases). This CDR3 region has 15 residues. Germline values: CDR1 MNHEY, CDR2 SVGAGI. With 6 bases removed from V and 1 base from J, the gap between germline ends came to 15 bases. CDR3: CASSRRQSGNTEAFF. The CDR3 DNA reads TGTGCCAGCAGCCGCCGACAGTCCGGGAACACTGAAGCTTTCTTT.

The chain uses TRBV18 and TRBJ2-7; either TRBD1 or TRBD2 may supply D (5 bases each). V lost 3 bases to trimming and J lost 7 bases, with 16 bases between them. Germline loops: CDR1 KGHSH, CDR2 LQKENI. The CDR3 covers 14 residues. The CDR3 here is CASSPTRDLREQYF. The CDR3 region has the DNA TGTGCCAGCTCACCCACCCGGGACCTCCGGGAGCAGTACTTC.

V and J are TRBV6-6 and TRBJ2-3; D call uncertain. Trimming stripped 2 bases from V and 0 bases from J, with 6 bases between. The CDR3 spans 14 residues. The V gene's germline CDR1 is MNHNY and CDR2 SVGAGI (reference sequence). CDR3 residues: CASSYGRSTDTQYF. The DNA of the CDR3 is TGTGCCAGCAGTTACGGACGGAGCACAGATACGCAGTATTTT.

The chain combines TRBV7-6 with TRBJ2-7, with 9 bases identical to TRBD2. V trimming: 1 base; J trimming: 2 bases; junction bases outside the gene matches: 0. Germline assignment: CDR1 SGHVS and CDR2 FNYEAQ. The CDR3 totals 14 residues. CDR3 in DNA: TGTGCCAGCAGCTTAGTAGCGGGAGCCTACGAGCAGTACTTC. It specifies CASSLVAGAYEQYF.

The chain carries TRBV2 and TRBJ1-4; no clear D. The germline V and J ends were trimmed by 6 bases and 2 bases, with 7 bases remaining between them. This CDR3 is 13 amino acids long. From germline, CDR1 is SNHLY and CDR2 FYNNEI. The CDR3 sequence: CASRGPTNEKLFF. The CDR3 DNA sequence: TGTGCCAGCAGGGGCCCGACTAATGAAAAACTGTTTTTT.

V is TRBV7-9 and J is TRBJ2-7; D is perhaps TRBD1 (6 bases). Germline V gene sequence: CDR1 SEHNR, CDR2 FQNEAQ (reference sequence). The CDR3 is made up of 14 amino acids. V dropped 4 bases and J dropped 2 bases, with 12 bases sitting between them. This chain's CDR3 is CASSSDSVPYEQYF. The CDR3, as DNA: TGTGCCAGCAGCTCGGACAGCGTGCCCTACGAGCAGTACTTC.

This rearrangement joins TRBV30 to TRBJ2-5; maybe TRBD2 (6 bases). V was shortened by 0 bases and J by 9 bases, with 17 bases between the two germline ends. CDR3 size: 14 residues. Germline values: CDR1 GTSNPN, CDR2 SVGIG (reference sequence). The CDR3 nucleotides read TGTGCCTGGAGTGTATCGGGAGTGGGGAGCGCCCAGTACTTC. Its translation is CAWSVSGVGSAQYF.

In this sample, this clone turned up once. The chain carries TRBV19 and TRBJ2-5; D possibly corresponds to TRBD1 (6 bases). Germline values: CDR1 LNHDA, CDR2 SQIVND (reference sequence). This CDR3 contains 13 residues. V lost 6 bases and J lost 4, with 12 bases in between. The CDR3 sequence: CASSHRVRETQYF. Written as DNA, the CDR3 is TGTGCCAGTAGCCACAGGGTGCGAGAGACCCAGTACTTC.

This CDR3 is CASSEGLIPYEQYF. CDR3 sequence (DNA): TGTGCCAGCAGCGAAGGACTCATTCCCTACGAGCAGTACTTC. The chain has TRBV5-4 and TRBJ2-7, with D perhaps TRBD2 (5 bases). The germline CDR1 and CDR2 sequences are SGHNT and YYREEE (reference sequence). The CDR3 contains 14 residues. V lost 4 bases, J lost 2 bases, and 13 bases lay in between.

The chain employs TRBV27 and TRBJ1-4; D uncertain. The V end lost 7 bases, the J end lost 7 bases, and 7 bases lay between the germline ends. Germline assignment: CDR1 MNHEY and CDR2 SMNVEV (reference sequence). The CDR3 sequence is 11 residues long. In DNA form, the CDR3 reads TGTGCCAGCAAATCCGGTGAAAAACTGTTTTTT. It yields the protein CASKSGEKLFF.

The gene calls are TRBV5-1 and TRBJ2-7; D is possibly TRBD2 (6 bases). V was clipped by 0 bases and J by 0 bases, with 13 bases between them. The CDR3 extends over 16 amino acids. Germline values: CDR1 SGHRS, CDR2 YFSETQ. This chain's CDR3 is CASSLAGVRSSYEQYF. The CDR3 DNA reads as TGCGCCAGCAGCTTGGCGGGAGTCAGGAGCTCCTACGAGCAGTACTTC.

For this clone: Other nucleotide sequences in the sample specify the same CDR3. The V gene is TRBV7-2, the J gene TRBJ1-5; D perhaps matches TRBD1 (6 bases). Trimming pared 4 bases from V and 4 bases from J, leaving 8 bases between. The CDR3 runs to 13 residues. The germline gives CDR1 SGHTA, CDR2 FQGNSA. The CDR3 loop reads CASSSDSNQPQHF. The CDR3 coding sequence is TGTGCCAGCAGCTCGGACAGTAATCAGCCCCAGCATTTT.

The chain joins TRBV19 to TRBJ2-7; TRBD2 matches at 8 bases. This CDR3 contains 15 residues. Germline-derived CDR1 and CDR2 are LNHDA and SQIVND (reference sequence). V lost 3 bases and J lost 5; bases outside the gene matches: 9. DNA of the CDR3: TGTGCCAGTAGTATGCCCAGGGGCGGGAGGAACGAGCAGTACTTC. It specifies CASSMPRGGRNEQYF.

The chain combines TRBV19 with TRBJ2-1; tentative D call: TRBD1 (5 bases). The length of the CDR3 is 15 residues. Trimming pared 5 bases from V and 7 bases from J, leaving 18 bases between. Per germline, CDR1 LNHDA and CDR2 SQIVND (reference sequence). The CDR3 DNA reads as TGTGCCAGTAGTCCCTTAATTACAGGATCTAATGAGCAGTTCTTC. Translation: CASSPLITGSNEQFF.

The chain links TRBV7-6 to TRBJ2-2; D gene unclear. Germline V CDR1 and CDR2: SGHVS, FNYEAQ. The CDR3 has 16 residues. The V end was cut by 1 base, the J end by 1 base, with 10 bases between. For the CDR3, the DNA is TGTGCCAGCAGCTTAGGGCGACCGGAGAACACCGGGGAGCTGTTTTTT. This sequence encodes CASSLGRPENTGELFF.

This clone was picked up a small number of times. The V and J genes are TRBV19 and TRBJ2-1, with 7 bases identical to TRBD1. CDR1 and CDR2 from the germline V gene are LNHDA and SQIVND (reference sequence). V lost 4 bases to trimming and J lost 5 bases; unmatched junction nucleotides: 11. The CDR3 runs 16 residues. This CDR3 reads CASSTFERGPDNEQFF. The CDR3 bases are TGTGCCAGTAGTACCTTTGAGAGGGGGCCCGACAATGAGCAGTTCTTC. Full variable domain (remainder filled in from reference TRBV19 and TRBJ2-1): DGGITQSPKYLFRKEGQNVTLSCEQNLNHDAMYWYRQDPGQGLRLIYYSQIVNDFQKGDIAEGYSVSREKKESFPLTVTSAQKNPTAFYLCASSTFERGPDNEQFFGPGTRLTVL.

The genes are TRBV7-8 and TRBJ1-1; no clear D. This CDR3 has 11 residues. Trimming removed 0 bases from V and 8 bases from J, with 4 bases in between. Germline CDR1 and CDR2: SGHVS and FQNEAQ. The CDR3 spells CASSLAGEAFF. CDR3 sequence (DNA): TGTGCCAGCAGCTTAGCAGGAGAAGCTTTCTTT.